This TCR beta chain was recovered during a study of blood T cell repertoires in COVID-19. This CDR3 is 15 amino acids long. Germline CDR1 reads SGHAT; CDR2 reads FQNNGV. Between the trimmed V and J ends, which lost 2 bases and 2 bases, there was a span of 11 bases. Clones were read by immunoSEQ multiplex PCR, and TCRdb kept only the in-frame ones, dropping some. Here the sample spans 180,000 or so clones, about 91% being singletons. The chain couples TRBV11-2 to TRBJ2-3; D unclear. The specimen was peripheral blood. The receptor was isolated from a woman between 25 and 40 years old with acute or convalescent COVID-19. CDR3 sequence reads: CASSLLSVFTDTQYF. CDR3 sequence (DNA): TGTGCCAGCAGCTTACTTTCGGTATTCACAGATACGCAGTATTTT.